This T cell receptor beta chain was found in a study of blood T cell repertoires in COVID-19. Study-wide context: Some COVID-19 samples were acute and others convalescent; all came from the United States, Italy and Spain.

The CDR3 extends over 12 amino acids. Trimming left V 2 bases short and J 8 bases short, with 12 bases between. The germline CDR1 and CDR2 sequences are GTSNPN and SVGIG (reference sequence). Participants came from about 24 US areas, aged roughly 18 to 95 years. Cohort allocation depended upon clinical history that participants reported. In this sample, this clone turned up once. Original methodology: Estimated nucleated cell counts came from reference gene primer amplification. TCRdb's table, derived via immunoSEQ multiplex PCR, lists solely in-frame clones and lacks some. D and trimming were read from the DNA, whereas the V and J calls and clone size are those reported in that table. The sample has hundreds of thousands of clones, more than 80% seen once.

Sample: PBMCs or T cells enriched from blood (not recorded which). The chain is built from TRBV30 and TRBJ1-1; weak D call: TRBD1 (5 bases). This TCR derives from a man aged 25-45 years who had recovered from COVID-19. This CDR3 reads CAWSTKGFEAFF. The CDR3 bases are TGTGCCTGGAGTACTAAGGGGTTCGAAGCTTTCTTT.